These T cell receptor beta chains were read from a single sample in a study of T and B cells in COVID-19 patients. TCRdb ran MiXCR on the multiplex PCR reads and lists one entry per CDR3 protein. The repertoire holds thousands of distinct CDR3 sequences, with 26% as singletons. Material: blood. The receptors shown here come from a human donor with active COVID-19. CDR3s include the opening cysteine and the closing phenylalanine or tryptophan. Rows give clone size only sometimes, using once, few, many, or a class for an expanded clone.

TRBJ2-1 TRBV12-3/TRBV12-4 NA CASSFSEYKLGEQFF
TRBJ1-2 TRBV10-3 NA CAMRQSGPHYGYTF
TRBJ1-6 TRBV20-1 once CGADRSDYNSPLHF
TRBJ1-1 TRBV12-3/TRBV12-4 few CASTLLRDRGLIMNTEAFF
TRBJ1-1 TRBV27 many CASSYGSTNTEAFF
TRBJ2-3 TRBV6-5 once CASSREPTSTDTQYF
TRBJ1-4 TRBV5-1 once CASSLVQGGEKLFF
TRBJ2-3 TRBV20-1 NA CSASSAGGSTDTQYF
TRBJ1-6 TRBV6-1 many CAGSRDRGSPLHF
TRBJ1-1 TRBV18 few CASSLGTGGDTEAFF
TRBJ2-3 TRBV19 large CASSPGAGRTDTQYF
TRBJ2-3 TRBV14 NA CASSQWGTDTQYF
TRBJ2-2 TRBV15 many CATSREKLGTGELFF
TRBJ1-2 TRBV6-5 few CASSTRTGDNYGYTF
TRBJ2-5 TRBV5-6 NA CASSLVSQGATQETQYF
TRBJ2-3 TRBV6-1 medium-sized CASSEAPGGGADTQYF
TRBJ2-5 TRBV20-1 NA CSALPPSGTQETQYF
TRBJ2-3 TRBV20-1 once CSAPPPSGVTDTQYF
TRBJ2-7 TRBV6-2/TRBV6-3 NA CASSYETSSYEQYF
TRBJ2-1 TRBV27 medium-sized CASSLVGFEQFF
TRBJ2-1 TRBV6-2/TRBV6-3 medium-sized CASSPGLAGGRSYNEQFF
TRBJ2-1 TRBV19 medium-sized CASDRRGGNEQFF